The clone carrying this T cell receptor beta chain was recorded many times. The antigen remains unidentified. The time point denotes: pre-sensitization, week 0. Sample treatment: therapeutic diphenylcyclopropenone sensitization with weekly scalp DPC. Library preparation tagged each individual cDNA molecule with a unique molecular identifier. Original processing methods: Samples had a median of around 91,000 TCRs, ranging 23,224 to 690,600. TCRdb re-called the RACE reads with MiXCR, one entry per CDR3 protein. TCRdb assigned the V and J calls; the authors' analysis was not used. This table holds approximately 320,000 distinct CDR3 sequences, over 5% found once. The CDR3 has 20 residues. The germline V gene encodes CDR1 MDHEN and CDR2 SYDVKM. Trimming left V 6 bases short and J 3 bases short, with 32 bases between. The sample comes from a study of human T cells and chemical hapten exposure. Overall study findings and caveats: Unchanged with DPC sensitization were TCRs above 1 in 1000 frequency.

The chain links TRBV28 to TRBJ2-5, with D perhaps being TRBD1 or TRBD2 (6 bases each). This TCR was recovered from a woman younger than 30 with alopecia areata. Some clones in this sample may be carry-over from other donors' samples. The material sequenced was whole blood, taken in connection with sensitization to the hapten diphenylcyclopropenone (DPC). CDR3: CASSNYGGTKMGGSKETQYF. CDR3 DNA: TGTGCCAGCAGCAACTATGGCGGCACCAAAATGGGGGGCTCAAAAGAGACCCAGTACTTC.